Following are 5 T cell receptor beta chains from one sample sequenced in a study of control samples from healthy donors and cancer patients (dated by TCRdb to 2020 to 2021). Library preparation employed the immunoSEQ multiplex PCR assay. Not all clones reach the TCRdb copy of this immuneACCESS table, which keeps in-frame sequences only. Checked studies attribute under half of the gap to unresolved V genes and leave the rest unexplained. The sample contains about 190,000 clones, about 90% of them found a single time. Together, the top ten hold around 1.9% of the sample. The sample consisted of blood. The receptors stem from a man aged 30 to 39 in good health.

This clone is a singleton in its sample. J is TRBJ1-1 and V is TRBV11-3; possible D gene TRBD1, 5 bases. Per germline, CDR1 SGHNT and CDR2 YENEEA. Trimming left V 1 base short and J 4 bases short, with 10 bases between. This CDR3 is built from 14 residues. The DNA for the CDR3 is TGTGCCAGCAGCTTAGGGGGAAGGGGCACTGAAGCTTTCTTT. Its protein product is CASSLGGRGTEAFF.

The rearrangement uses TRBV10-2 and TRBJ2-3, with D perhaps being TRBD1 or TRBD2 (5 bases each). The V end was cut by 4 bases, the J end by 4 bases, with 12 bases between. Germline CDR1 reads WSHSY; CDR2 reads SAAADI. CDR3 length: 14 amino acids. The CDR3 sequence is CASSAAGRSDTQYF. The CDR3 coding sequence is TGCGCCAGCAGTGCGGCAGGGAGATCAGATACGCAGTATTTT.

The table lists this clone with a count of one. V is TRBV10-2 and J is TRBJ1-5, with 12 bases aligning to TRBD1. The germline gives CDR1 WSHSY, CDR2 SAAADI. The CDR3 runs 16 residues. V was clipped by 6 bases and J by 0 bases; unmatched bases: 3. This CDR3 reads CASRGQGAISNQPQHF. CDR3 in DNA: TGCGCCAGCAGGGGACAGGGGGCAATTAGCAATCAGCCCCAGCATTTT.

The rearrangement joins TRBV28 to TRBJ1-2; 7 nucleotides match TRBD1. Germline-derived CDR1 and CDR2 are MDHEN and SYDVKM. The CDR3 runs to 13 residues. The ends lost 6 bases at V and 8 bases at J; junction bases unmatched: 9. This CDR3 is CASSSATGSGYTF. CDR3 bases: TGTGCCAGCAGCTCCGCGACAGGGTCCGGCTACACCTTC.

The rearrangement joins TRBV4-2 to TRBJ2-1; TRBD2 agrees at 13 bases. Trimming took 1 base from V and 9 from J; bases not matched to a gene: 3. The CDR3 length is 15 residues. CDR1 LGHNA and CDR2 YNFKEQ come from the germline V gene. The CDR3 nucleotides are TGTGCCAGCAGCCAAGGGACTAGCGGGGGCTCTGAGCAGTTCTTC. Its translation: CASSQGTSGGSEQFF.